One T cell receptor (beta chain) is described in this entry. This specimen belongs to a study of regulatory T cells in long-lasting Graves disease. Building of the TCR beta libraries involved iRepertoire HTBI primers and Arm-PCR of CDR3 regions. TCRdb re-analysed the multiplex PCR reads in MiXCR, keeping a single row per CDR3 protein. The table lists roughly 410,000 distinct CDR3 sequences, approximately 15% of them singletons. The time point is: newly diagnosed GD, antithyroid drugs for less than 3 months. PBMCs provided the RNA from which the TCR library was made. The CDR3 consists of 15 residues. The V and J ends lost 3 bases and 4 bases, in that order; junction bases with no gene match: 10. Germline V gene data show CDR1 as DFQATT and CDR2 as SNEGSKA (reference sequence). These data were also filed under a second study, of T cells in Graves' hyperthyroidism and ophthalmopathy. That publication notes: In blood, most of the thyroid clonotypes expanded above 0.001 were also present.

Sequencing was performed on peripheral blood mononuclear cells (PBMCs), taken at new diagnosis, from a patient treated with antithyroid drugs. The chain joins TRBV20-1 to TRBJ1-2, with TRBD1 matching 8 bases. The receptor comes from a woman between 40 and 55 years old with Graves disease. In nucleotides, the CDR3 is TGCAGTGCTAGGGACAGGGAAGGGGGTCTCTATGGCTACACCTTC. Translating it yields CSARDREGGLYGYTF.